This entry lists 11 T cell receptor beta chains sequenced from one sample in a study of spatial heterogeneity in lung cancer (dated by TCRdb to the late 2010s). The meaning of the sample's time point label: blood at routine non-recurrence follow-up after resection. The protocol used for the library was 5' RACE. For sequencing, a NextSeq 500 was employed. In TCRdb, the public reads were trimmed at Q25 with fastp and aligned with MiXCR, with productive beta chains retained. CDR3 protein duplicates are merged, each entry listing the most common genes and DNA. The sample records 30,000 to 40,000 distinct CDR3 sequences, approximately 7.5% of which are singletons. The ten largest clonotypes hold 9.4% of the sample. This specimen was PBMCs, taken at follow-up. All receptors derive from a male donor with early-stage non-small cell lung cancer.

There are many counts of this clonotype. The chain employs TRBV19 and TRBJ2-5, with 9 bases fitting TRBD1. Germline assignment: CDR1 LNHDA and CDR2 SQIVND (reference sequence). The V segment lost 4 bases and the J segment 4 bases; nucleotides outside the gene matches: 4. This CDR3 has 14 amino acids. The CDR3 loop is CASSTPDRGETQYF. The CDR3 DNA reads TGTGCCAGTAGTACCCCGGACAGGGGAGAGACCCAGTACTTC.

The rearrangement joins TRBV7-6 to TRBJ2-5; 12 nucleotides line up with TRBD1. From germline, CDR1 is SGHVS and CDR2 FNYEAQ. The CDR3 loop spans 16 amino acids. Losses at the gene ends were 5 bases for V and 5 bases for J; bases not matched to a gene: 9. CDR3 sequence (DNA): TGTGCCAGCAGCGCACCCGGGACAGGGGGCACGGAGACCCAGTACTTC. Its protein is CASSAPGTGGTETQYF.

This clonotype was detected many times. The V call is TRBV7-9, the J call TRBJ2-7; 9 bases agree with TRBD1. Trimming cost V 4 bases and J 5 bases; bases outside gene matches: 6. Germline assignment: CDR1 SEHNR and CDR2 FQNEAQ (reference sequence). CDR3 length: 14 amino acids. The CDR3 sequence is CASSSPWTGDEQYF. As DNA, the CDR3 is TGTGCCAGCAGCTCCCCGTGGACAGGGGACGAGCAGTACTTC.

By its share, this clonotype is medium-sized. The chain uses TRBV6-5 and TRBJ2-7; D is possibly TRBD1 (5 bases). V was pared by 2 bases and J by 0 bases, with 11 bases between. The germline CDR1 and CDR2 sequences are MNHEY and SVGAGI. The CDR3 contains 15 residues. DNA of the CDR3: TGTGCCAGCAGTTACACCGGACAAAGCTCCTACGAGCAGTACTTC. Its protein product is CASSYTGQSSYEQYF.

This clonotype was detected ten times or more. V usage is TRBV7-2 and J usage is TRBJ1-6; D remains unclear. The germline V and J ends were trimmed by 5 bases and 10 bases, with 18 bases remaining between them. Germline V CDR1 and CDR2: SGHTA, FQGNSA. This CDR3 comprises 15 residues. The CDR3 here is CASSPLARARSPLHF. The CDR3 nucleotides read TGTGCCAGCAGCCCACTCGCGAGAGCCAGGTCACCCCTCCACTTT.

This clonotype was seen many times. V usage is TRBV30 and J usage is TRBJ2-7, with 9 bases that match TRBD1. The ends lost 7 bases at V and 2 bases at J; junction bases unmatched: 3. The germline gives CDR1 GTSNPN, CDR2 SVGIG (reference sequence). The CDR3 loop spans 12 amino acids. The CDR3 DNA reads as TGTGCCTATAGGACAGGGGCCTACGAGCAGTACTTC. Its translation: CAYRTGAYEQYF.

This clonotype was counted ten times or more. The chain couples TRBV20-1 to TRBJ2-5; 10 bases are shared with TRBD2. Germline CDR1 DFQATT, CDR2 SNEGSKA (reference sequence). V trimming: 4 bases; J trimming: 1 base; junction bases outside the gene matches: 3. The CDR3 has 14 residues. The CDR3 reads CSATGLASQETQYF. DNA for the CDR3: TGCAGTGCTACGGGACTAGCGAGCCAAGAGACCCAGTACTTC.

This clonotype was detected many times. The CDR3 nucleotides read TGCAGTGCTAGAGCCGATAGGGACACTGAAGCTTTCTTT. Its translation is CSARADRDTEAFF. The chain carries TRBV20-1 and TRBJ1-1; D is unresolved. V lost 1 base and J 3 bases, leaving 9 bases between the germline ends. Germline CDR1 is DFQATT and CDR2 is SNEGSKA (reference sequence). CDR3 size: 13 residues.

In its sample, this clonotype was seen many times. V and J are TRBV6-6 and TRBJ1-2; no definite D call. CDR1 is MNHNY, CDR2 SVGAGI, per germline (reference sequence). Trimming took off 2 bases at V and 4 bases at J, with 17 bases between the two ends. CDR3 length equals 16 residues. CDR3 sequence: CASSYDLRQNAYGYTF. The CDR3 coding sequence is TGTGCCAGCAGTTACGATCTGCGGCAAAATGCCTATGGCTACACCTTC.

Relative to its sample, this clonotype is medium-sized (0.01 to 0.1%). The rearrangement uses TRBV20-1 and TRBJ1-6, with 7 bases identical to TRBD1. V gave up 6 bases and J gave up 9 bases; unmatched junction bases: 11. The germline V gene encodes CDR1 DFQATT and CDR2 SNEGSKA (reference sequence). The CDR3 totals 14 residues. The CDR3 region has the DNA TGCAGTGCCCCACCAGAGACAGGGCTTTCACCCCTCCACTTT. Its protein product is CSAPPETGLSPLHF.

This clonotype was seen many times. The chain recombines TRBV7-6 with TRBJ1-1; D remains ambiguous. V lost 5 bases and J lost 1, with 11 bases in between. Germline assignment: CDR1 SGHVS and CDR2 FNYEAQ. The CDR3 covers 14 residues. The DNA of the CDR3 is TGTGCCAGCAGCGCTACCGACGGGAACACTGAAGCTTTCTTT. It specifies CASSATDGNTEAFF.